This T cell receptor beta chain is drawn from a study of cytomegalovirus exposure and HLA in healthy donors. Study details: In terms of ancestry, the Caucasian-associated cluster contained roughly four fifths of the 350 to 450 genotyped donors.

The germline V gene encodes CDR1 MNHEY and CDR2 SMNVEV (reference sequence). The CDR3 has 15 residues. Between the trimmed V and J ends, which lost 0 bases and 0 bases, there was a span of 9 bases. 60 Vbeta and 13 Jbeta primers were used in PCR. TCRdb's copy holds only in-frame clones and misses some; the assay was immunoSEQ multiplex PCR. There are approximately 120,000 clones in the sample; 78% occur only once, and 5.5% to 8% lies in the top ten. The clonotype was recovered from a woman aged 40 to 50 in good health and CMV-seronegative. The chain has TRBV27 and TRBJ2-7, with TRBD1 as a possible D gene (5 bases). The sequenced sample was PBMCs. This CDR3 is CASSLSGALSYEQYF. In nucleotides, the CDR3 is TGTGCCAGCAGTTTATCTGGGGCCCTCTCCTACGAGCAGTACTTC.